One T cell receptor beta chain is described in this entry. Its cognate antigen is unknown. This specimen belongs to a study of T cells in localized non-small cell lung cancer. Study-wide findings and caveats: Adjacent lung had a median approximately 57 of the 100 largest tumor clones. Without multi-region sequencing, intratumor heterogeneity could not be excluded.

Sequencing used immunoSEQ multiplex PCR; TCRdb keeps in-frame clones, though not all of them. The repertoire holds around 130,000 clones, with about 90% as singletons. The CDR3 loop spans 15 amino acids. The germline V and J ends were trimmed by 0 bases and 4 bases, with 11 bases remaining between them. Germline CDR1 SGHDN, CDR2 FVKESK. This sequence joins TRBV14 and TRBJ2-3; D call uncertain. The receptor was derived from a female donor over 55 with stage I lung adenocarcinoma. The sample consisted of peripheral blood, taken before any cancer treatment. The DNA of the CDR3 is TGTGCCAGCAGCCAAGAGGCCCTAGGTGCAGATACGCAGTATTTT. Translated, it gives CASSQEALGADTQYF.